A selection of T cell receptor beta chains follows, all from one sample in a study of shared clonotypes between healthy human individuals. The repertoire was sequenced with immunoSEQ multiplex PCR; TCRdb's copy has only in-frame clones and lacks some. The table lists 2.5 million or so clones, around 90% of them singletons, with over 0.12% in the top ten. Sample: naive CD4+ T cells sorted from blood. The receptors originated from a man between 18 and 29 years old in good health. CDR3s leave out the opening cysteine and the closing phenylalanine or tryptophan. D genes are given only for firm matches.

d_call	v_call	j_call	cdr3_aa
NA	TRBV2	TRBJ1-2	ASSGQTKSGYT
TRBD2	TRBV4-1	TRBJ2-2	ASSPRGLAGVRTGELF
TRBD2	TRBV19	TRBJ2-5	ASTRTSGGGETQY
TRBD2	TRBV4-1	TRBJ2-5	ASSQDRLAGIQETQY
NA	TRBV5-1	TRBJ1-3	ASSLRGTGNTIY
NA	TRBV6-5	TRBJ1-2	ASTDPRQGYT
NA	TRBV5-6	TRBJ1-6	ASSLVATGNSPLH
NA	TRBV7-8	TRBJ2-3	ASSLARQDLSDTQY
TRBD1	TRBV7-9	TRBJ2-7	ASSLSGGAGEQY
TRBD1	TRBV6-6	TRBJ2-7	ASSVQGQGNEQY
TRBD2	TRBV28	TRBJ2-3	ASSSNRLAPPDTQY
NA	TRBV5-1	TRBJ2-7	ASRGLDSYEQY
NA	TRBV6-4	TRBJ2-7	ASSVNHGFGSYEQY
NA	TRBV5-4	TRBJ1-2	ASSFKREGSYGYT
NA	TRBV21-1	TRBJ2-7	ASSKEDWYEQY
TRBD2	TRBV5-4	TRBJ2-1	ASSSDGGRNEQF
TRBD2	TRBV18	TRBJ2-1	ASSPGQGTSGAYNEQF
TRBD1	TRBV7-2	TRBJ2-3	ASSLDRGTDTQY
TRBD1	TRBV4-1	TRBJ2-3	ASSTTGGGTDTQY
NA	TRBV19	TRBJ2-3	ASREQSQDTQY
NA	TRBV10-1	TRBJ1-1	ASSNQGYTEAF
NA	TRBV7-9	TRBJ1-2	ASSGRTQANYGYT
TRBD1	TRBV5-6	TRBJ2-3	ASSGNRGQGDTQY
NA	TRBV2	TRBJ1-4	ASSDIQFPQEKLF
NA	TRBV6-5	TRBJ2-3	ASSPGGTDTQY
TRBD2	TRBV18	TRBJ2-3	ASSLGTSGSRGTDTQY
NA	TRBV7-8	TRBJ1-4	ASSNRETNEKLF
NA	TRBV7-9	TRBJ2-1	ASSSWGPNNEQF
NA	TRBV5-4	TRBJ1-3	ASSSGTQGTSGNTIY
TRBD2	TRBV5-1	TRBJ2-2	ASSFSGGTGELF
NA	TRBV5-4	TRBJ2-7	ASSLVGTGSYEQY
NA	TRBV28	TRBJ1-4	ASSWSTTNEKLF
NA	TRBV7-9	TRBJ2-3	ASSQNTQY
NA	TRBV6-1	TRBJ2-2	ASCFQELF
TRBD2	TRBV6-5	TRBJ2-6	ASMGGRAGANVLT
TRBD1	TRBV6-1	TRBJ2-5	ASSESGQGPQY
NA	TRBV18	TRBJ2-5	ASSPPSQGGETQY
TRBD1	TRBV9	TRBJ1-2	ASSVDDRGKYGYT
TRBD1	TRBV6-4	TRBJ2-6	ASRGQVSGANVLT
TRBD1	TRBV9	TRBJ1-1	ASSPSGGGVSTEAF
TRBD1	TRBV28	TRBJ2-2	ASSLGQGAGELF
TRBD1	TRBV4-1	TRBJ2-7	ASSHLHRGRDNEQY
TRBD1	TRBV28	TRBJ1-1	ASLPPPGGMNTEAF
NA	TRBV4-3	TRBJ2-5	ASSQEQTSQETQY
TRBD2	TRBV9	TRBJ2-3	ASSVFPTSGGDPDTQY
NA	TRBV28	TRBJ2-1	ASKLGQEQF